The clone carrying this T cell receptor beta chain has at least ten counts. The TCR cDNA carried a universal primer site and UMIs from 5'RACE template switching. TCRdb passed the 5' RACE reads through MiXCR, listing each CDR3 protein once. This sample has a few hundred thousand distinct CDR3 sequences, with 6.9% found just once. Germline loops: CDR1 SGHDT, CDR2 YYEEEE. The CDR3 runs 15 residues. V gave up 4 bases and J gave up 1 base, with 11 bases separating them. These data come from a study of T cells after yellow fever vaccination. The source is a man aged 25 to 40 who received the YFV17D yellow fever vaccine. Source: CD4+ T cells sorted from PBMCs, taken 15 days after the yellow fever booster vaccination. The chain combines TRBV5-6 with TRBJ2-2; D is uncertain. This CDR3 reads CASSPTALNTGELFF. The CDR3 DNA reads as TGTGCCAGCAGCCCGACGGCGCTGAACACCGGGGAGCTGTTTTTT.